This is a list of T cell receptor beta chains from one sample in a study of T cell repertoires in cytomegalovirus infection. TCRdb passed the reads through MiXCR, listing each CDR3 protein once. The sample lists about 250,000 distinct CDR3 sequences, around 6.2% occurring once. Input material: PBMCs. These TCRs come from a human donor in good health (CMV status not recorded). Some clones in this sample may be carry-over from other donors' samples. CDR3s include the opening cysteine and the closing phenylalanine or tryptophan. Fields, in order: V gene, D gene, clone size, J gene, CDR3 DNA, CDR3 protein. D genes are given only for firm matches. Only some rows state a clone size, as once, few, many or a class for expanded clones.

V: TRBV6-1
D: -
size: many
J: TRBJ2-3
DNA: TGTGCCGCTAACGGGGCAGCGGGCAGCACAGATACGCAGTATTTT
CDR3: CAANGAAGSTDTQYF

V: TRBV6-2/TRBV6-3
D: -
size: many
J: TRBJ2-7
DNA: TGTGCCAGCAGTTACAATGGGAGTCCCTACGAGCAGTACTTC
CDR3: CASSYNGSPYEQYF

V: TRBV5-1
D: -
size: few
J: TRBJ2-3
DNA: TGCGCCAGCAGCTTGGCTGGCCGGGTCGTAACCGGTACGCAGTATTTT
CDR3: CASSLAGRVVTGTQYF

V: TRBV7-2
D: TRBD1
size: many
J: TRBJ1-4
DNA: TGTGCCAGCAGCTTAGCACCGGGACAGCTTAATGAAAAACTGTTTTTT
CDR3: CASSLAPGQLNEKLFF

V: TRBV20-1
D: -
size: -
J: TRBJ1-5
DNA: TGCAGTGCTAGAGATACCAGGACAAATCAGCCCCAGCATTTT
CDR3: CSARDTRTNQPQHF

V: TRBV7-2
D: TRBD1
size: many
J: TRBJ2-7
DNA: TGTGCCAGCAGCCCTGGGACAGGGGGAACTCGGGAGCAGTACTTC
CDR3: CASSPGTGGTREQYF

V: TRBV4-1
D: -
size: many
J: TRBJ2-7
DNA: TGCGCCAGCAGCCGGTCCGGACCGAACGAGCAGTACTTC
CDR3: CASSRSGPNEQYF

V: TRBV7-8
D: TRBD1
size: many
J: TRBJ2-3
DNA: TGTGCCAGCAGCTCAGGACAGGGGATTGGCACAGATACGCAGTATTTT
CDR3: CASSSGQGIGTDTQYF

V: TRBV10-3
D: -
size: many
J: TRBJ1-5
DNA: TGTGCCATCAGTGAACAGGGCGGGATGAGCAATCAGCCCCAGCATTTT
CDR3: CAISEQGGMSNQPQHF

V: TRBV18
D: -
size: many
J: TRBJ1-1
DNA: TGTGCCAGCTCACCCACCTCAGGAGGGTACACTGAAGCTTTCTTT
CDR3: CASSPTSGGYTEAFF

V: TRBV28
D: -
size: many
J: TRBJ1-2
DNA: TGTGCCAGCAGTACAGAGCGTAACTATGGCTACACCTTC
CDR3: CASSTERNYGYTF

V: TRBV7-2
D: -
size: many
J: TRBJ1-2
DNA: TGTGCCAGCAGCTTAAAGACTAACTATGGCTACACCTTC
CDR3: CASSLKTNYGYTF

V: TRBV20-1
D: -
size: -
J: TRBJ1-5
DNA: TGCAGTGCTCTGGAGGGCACCATTAGCAATCAGCCCCAGCATTTT
CDR3: CSALEGTISNQPQHF

V: TRBV7-9
D: TRBD1
size: -
J: TRBJ1-5
DNA: TGTGCCAGCAGCTCGACAGGGGGCCCAGACCAGCCCCAGCATTTT
CDR3: CASSSTGGPDQPQHF

V: TRBV5-6
D: -
size: -
J: TRBJ1-5
DNA: TGTGCCAGCAGCTTACAGGGATCTCAGCCCCAGCATTTT
CDR3: CASSLQGSQPQHF

V: TRBV28
D: -
size: few
J: TRBJ1-5
DNA: TGTGCCAGCAGTTCTCAGCCCCAGCATTTT
CDR3: CASSSQPQHF

V: TRBV20-1
D: -
size: -
J: TRBJ2-2
DNA: TGCAGTGCTACAATTCAGGGGAACACCGGGGAGCTGTTTTTT
CDR3: CSATIQGNTGELFF

V: TRBV29-1
D: -
size: many
J: TRBJ2-7
DNA: TGCAGCGTCGGGCGCCTAGCAGCCGAGCAGTACTTC
CDR3: CSVGRLAAEQYF

V: TRBV20-1
D: -
size: many
J: TRBJ2-3
DNA: TGCAGTGCTATTTTCTCGAGGACTAGCACAGATACGCAGTATTTT
CDR3: CSAIFSRTSTDTQYF

V: TRBV7-2
D: -
size: many
J: TRBJ1-1
DNA: TGTGCCAGCAGCTTAGCGGGGCCAAGCACTGAAGCTTTCTTT
CDR3: CASSLAGPSTEAFF

V: TRBV7-3
D: TRBD1
size: many
J: TRBJ2-6
DNA: TGTGCCAGCAGCTTCCAGGGGGCTGGGGCCAACGTCCTGACTTTC
CDR3: CASSFQGAGANVLTF

V: TRBV5-6
D: TRBD1
size: many
J: TRBJ2-2
DNA: TGTGCCAGCAGCATCCCCGGGACAGCTCGAGGGGAGCTGTTTTTT
CDR3: CASSIPGTARGELFF

V: TRBV6-5
D: -
size: many
J: TRBJ1-1
DNA: TGTGCCAGCAGGAGAACAGGGTCTGAAGCTTTCTTT
CDR3: CASRRTGSEAFF

V: TRBV11-2
D: TRBD2
size: many
J: TRBJ2-1
DNA: TGTGCCAGCAGCTTAGAAAGCGGGGTCTACAATGAGCAGTTCTTC
CDR3: CASSLESGVYNEQFF

V: TRBV5-5
D: -
size: many
J: TRBJ2-7
DNA: TGTGCCAGCAGCCTCCCCCGGACTTCCTACGAGCAGTACTTC
CDR3: CASSLPRTSYEQYF

V: TRBV4-1
D: -
size: many
J: TRBJ1-5
DNA: TGCGCCAGCAGCCGCGGGACCCTAAATCAGCCCCAGCATTTT
CDR3: CASSRGTLNQPQHF

V: TRBV5-1
D: -
size: -
J: TRBJ1-1
DNA: TGCGCCAGCAGCTTACAGGGAGTTGAAGCTTTCTTT
CDR3: CASSLQGVEAFF

V: TRBV7-9
D: -
size: many
J: TRBJ1-1
DNA: TGTGCCAGCAGCGCCTTACACCGGGCCTACACTGAAGCTTTCTTT
CDR3: CASSALHRAYTEAFF

V: TRBV14
D: -
size: many
J: TRBJ1-6
DNA: TGTGCCAGCAGCCAAAGTCCAGCTAATTCACCCCTCCACTTT
CDR3: CASSQSPANSPLHF

V: TRBV28
D: -
size: -
J: TRBJ1-5
DNA: TGTGCCAGCAGTTGGGGCAGGGAGGTACCCCAGCATTTT
CDR3: CASSWGREVPQHF

V: TRBV7-2
D: TRBD1
size: many
J: TRBJ2-7
DNA: TGTGCCAGCAGCTTAAGGGGTGGGACAGCGACCTACGAGCAGTACTTC
CDR3: CASSLRGGTATYEQYF

V: TRBV6-2/TRBV6-3
D: -
size: many
J: TRBJ2-2
DNA: TGTGCCAGCAGTTCAGGGATTCGCACCGGGGAGCTGTTTTTT
CDR3: CASSSGIRTGELFF

V: TRBV30
D: -
size: many
J: TRBJ2-7
DNA: TGTGCCTGGAGTGTACGCGCGACAAGGGAGAACTACGAGCAGTACTTC
CDR3: CAWSVRATRENYEQYF

V: TRBV11-2
D: TRBD2
size: -
J: TRBJ2-2
DNA: TGTGCCAGCAGCTTATTGGGTGGCCCCGGGGGGGACTACACCGGGGAGCTGTTTTTT
CDR3: CASSLLGGPGGDYTGELFF

V: TRBV4-2
D: -
size: many
J: TRBJ1-1
DNA: TGTGCCAGCAGCCAAGTACAGAGGGGGAACACTGAAGCTTTCTTT
CDR3: CASSQVQRGNTEAFF

V: TRBV5-1
D: -
size: many
J: TRBJ1-5
DNA: TGCGCCAGCAGCTTGGAGCCAGGGATAAGGAATCAGCCCCAGCATTTT
CDR3: CASSLEPGIRNQPQHF

V: TRBV7-2
D: -
size: many
J: TRBJ2-2
DNA: TGTGCCAGCAGCTTAGCGCCGCCGTCGGGGGAGCTGTTTTTT
CDR3: CASSLAPPSGELFF

V: TRBV7-2
D: -
size: many
J: TRBJ2-2
DNA: TGTGCCAGCAGCGTACATTCAAGGGGGGTTACCACCGGGGAGCTGTTTTTT
CDR3: CASSVHSRGVTTGELFF

V: TRBV4-2
D: TRBD1
size: many
J: TRBJ2-5
DNA: TGTGCCAGCAGCCAAGAAAGCCAGGGGGCTGGAGAGACCCAGTACTTC
CDR3: CASSQESQGAGETQYF

V: TRBV27
D: -
size: -
J: TRBJ1-1
DNA: TGTGCCAGCAGTTTAACTACAGTGGCGGGGAACACTGAAGCTTTCTTT
CDR3: CASSLTTVAGNTEAFF

V: TRBV5-1
D: -
size: -
J: TRBJ2-5
DNA: TGCGCCAGCAGCCCCAATCCACCGCTACAAGAGACCCAGTACTTC
CDR3: CASSPNPPLQETQYF

V: TRBV7-2
D: TRBD1
size: many
J: TRBJ1-2
DNA: TGTGCCAGCACCTTGGACAGGGCCTGGGTGCCGAGCTACACCTTC
CDR3: CASTLDRAWVPSYTF

V: TRBV7-2
D: -
size: many
J: TRBJ2-1
DNA: TGTGCCAGCAGCTTAGGCAGCTACAATGAGCAGTTCTTC
CDR3: CASSLGSYNEQFF

V: TRBV11-3
D: -
size: many
J: TRBJ1-1
DNA: TGTGCCAGCAGCCGCTTTAGTAACACTGAAGCTTTCTTT
CDR3: CASSRFSNTEAFF

V: TRBV28
D: -
size: few
J: TRBJ2-1
DNA: TGTGCCAGCAGTTTTGGGCGGGGCAATACCTACAATGAGCAGTTCTTC
CDR3: CASSFGRGNTYNEQFF